The next 29 T cell receptor beta chains were all read from a single sample in a study of blood T cells in healthy people across ages. Primers used in a second PCR of roughly 6 to 11 cycles were a sample-barcoded 5' primer and a J-beta primer mix. MiXCR was run by TCRdb on the 5' RACE reads, yielding one entry per CDR3 protein. This sample yields hundreds of thousands of distinct CDR3 sequences, of which roughly 56% are seen a single time; more than 25% belongs to the top ten. The sequenced material came from blood. The receptor source for this set is a man aged 40-49 years in good health.

This clonotype showed up just a few times. The DNA of the CDR3 is TGTGCCAGCAGCCCGAGGGGACAGGAGAGGTCTGGGGCCAACGTCCTGACTTTC. This translates into CASSPRGQERSGANVLTF. The chain carries TRBV7-2 and TRBJ2-6; 8 nucleotides align to TRBD1. V trimming: 5 bases; J trimming: 1 base; junction bases outside the gene matches: 10. CDR3 length: 18 residues. The germline V gene encodes CDR1 SGHTA and CDR2 FQGNSA.

The chain combines TRBV12-3 or TRBV12-4 with TRBJ1-2; 7 bases align to TRBD1. This CDR3 is 14 amino acids long. The J segment lost 6 bases and the V segment lost 2 bases, leaving 6 bases of the junction unmatched. The CDR3: CASSLFTGVDGYTF. The CDR3 coding sequence is TGTGCCAGCAGTTTATTTACAGGGGTGGATGGCTACACCTTC.

Concerning this clonotype: Its ends do not fully match the called genes, so a read error is possible. This chain links TRBV10-3 with TRBJ1-5; no clear D gene. There are 17 residues in the CDR3. In germline, CDR1 is ENHRY, CDR2 SYGVKD. The CDR3 DNA sequence: TGTGCCATCAGGGAGTTAAGCCGATGGAATAGCAATCAGCCCCAGCATTTT. This gives the protein CAIRELSRWNSNQPQHF.

The genes are TRBV29-1 and TRBJ1-2, with D unclear. Per the germline V gene, CDR1 is SQVTM and CDR2 is ANQGSEA. The CDR3 consists of 13 residues. The V end lost 4 bases, the J end lost 3 bases, and 12 bases lay between the germline ends. This chain's CDR3 is CSVAYQAHYGYTF. CDR3 nucleotides: TGCAGCGTTGCGTATCAGGCGCACTATGGCTACACCTTC. Supplemented by reference TRBV29-1 and TRBJ1-2, the full variable domain reads SAVISQKPSRDICQRGTSLTIQCQVDSQVTMMFWYRQQPGQSLTLIATANQGSEATYESGFVIDKFPISRPNLTFSTLTVSNMSPEDSSIYLCSVAYQAHYGYTFGSGTRLTVV.

The chain links TRBV5-1 to TRBJ2-2; perhaps TRBD2 as D (6 bases). V was pared by 3 bases and J by 6 bases, with 15 bases between. Germline CDR1 SGHRS, CDR2 YFSETQ. The CDR3 runs to 15 residues. The CDR3 loop reads CASSSTRGRSGELFF. For the CDR3, the DNA is TGCGCCAGCAGCTCCACTCGAGGGAGGTCCGGGGAGCTGTTTTTT.

The sample holds a few counts of this clonotype. The rearrangement links TRBV20-1 to TRBJ2-5; no clear D gene. Germline assignment: CDR1 DFQATT and CDR2 SNEGSKA (reference sequence). Trimming stripped 0 bases from V and 4 bases from J, with 15 bases between. This CDR3 has 15 amino acids. In nucleotides, the CDR3 is TGCAGTGCTAGAGATTCTGGGGTCGGGCGAGAGACCCAGTACTTC. This gives the protein CSARDSGVGRETQYF.

V and J are TRBV15 and TRBJ2-3; TRBD2 aligns across 12 bases. The V gene end was trimmed by 5 bases and the J gene end by 3 bases; junction bases not matched to a gene: 3. Germline assignment: CDR1 LNHNV and CDR2 YYDKDF (reference sequence). The CDR3 is 15 residues long. The CDR3 DNA reads as TGTGCCACCAGCGGAGGACTAGCGGGGACAGATACGCAGTATTTT. Residues: CATSGGLAGTDTQYF.

The rearrangement joins TRBV20-1 to TRBJ2-5; weak D call: TRBD1 (6 bases). The ends were cut back, 4 bases at V and 4 bases at J, with 16 bases in the middle. CDR1 DFQATT and CDR2 SNEGSKA come from the germline V gene (reference sequence). CDR3 length: 14 amino acids. The CDR3 loop is CSATTNRDTETQYF. As DNA, the CDR3 is TGCAGTGCTACAACGAACCGGGACACAGAGACCCAGTACTTC.

CDR3 amino acids: CASSLCRGEQFF. CDR3 sequence (DNA): TGTGCCAGCAGCTTATGTAGGGGTGAGCAGTTCTTC. The gene calls are TRBV7-2 and TRBJ2-1, with a possible D match to TRBD1 (5 bases). Germline CDR1 reads SGHTA; CDR2 reads FQGNSA. The CDR3 is 12 residues long. Trimming took 2 bases from V and 9 from J, leaving 8 bases between them.

This CDR3 reads CSAGAGVGNEQFF. DNA of the CDR3: TGCAGCGCGGGAGCGGGTGTGGGCAATGAGCAGTTCTTC. The chain links TRBV29-1 to TRBJ2-1; TRBD2 is a possible D gene (6 bases). The V end lost 7 bases, the J end lost 6 bases, and 16 bases lay between the germline ends. Germline V CDR1 and CDR2: SQVTM, ANQGSEA. The CDR3 is 13 residues long.

The chain carries TRBV28 and TRBJ2-5, with TRBD2 matching over 7 bases. The assigned J gene may be wrong: the sequence end matches TRBJ2-7 better. The CDR3 sequence is 15 residues long. CDR1 and CDR2 (germline): MDHEN, SYDVKM. CDR3 protein: CASSLPGLQRYEQYF. DNA of the CDR3: TGTGCCAGCAGTCTACCGGGACTACAACGGTACGAGCAGTACTTC.

V usage is TRBV3-1 and J usage is TRBJ1-5; unclear D gene. This CDR3 is built from 15 residues. The V and J ends lost 1 base and 4 bases respectively, with 11 bases between them. Germline V gene sequence: CDR1 LGHDT, CDR2 YNNKEL (reference sequence). CDR3 amino acids: CASSQGASRNQPQHF. The CDR3 bases are TGTGCCAGCAGCCAAGGGGCCAGTCGGAATCAGCCCCAGCATTTT.

The CDR3 loop reads CASSFSQGLANYGYTF. CDR3 nucleotides: TGTGCCAGCAGTTTCTCACAGGGGCTAGCTAACTATGGCTACACCTTC. The chain combines TRBV27 with TRBJ1-2, with TRBD1 identical over 7 bases. CDR3 length equals 16 residues. Germline loops: CDR1 MNHEY, CDR2 SMNVEV (reference sequence). The J segment lost 0 bases and the V segment lost 3 bases, leaving 7 bases of the junction unmatched.

The rearrangement uses TRBV28 and TRBJ2-3; D is possibly TRBD2 (6 bases). Per germline, CDR1 MDHEN and CDR2 SYDVKM. Trimming removed 5 bases at V and 10 bases at J, with 13 bases between. The CDR3 has 12 residues. CDR3 loop: CASSERLGAQYF. CDR3 DNA sequence: TGTGCCAGCAGTGAGAGACTAGGCGCGCAGTATTTT. The full variable domain, with the rest looked up from reference TRBV28 and TRBJ2-3, is DVKVTQSSRYLVKRTGEKVFLECVQDMDHENMFWYRQDPGLGLRLIYFSYDVKMKEKGDIPEGYSVSREKKERFSLILESASTNQTSMYLCASSERLGAQYFGPGTRLTVL.

This chain links TRBV28 with TRBJ2-7, with TRBD2 matching over 9 bases. The end of the DNA aligns better with TRBJ2-5, so the J call may be wrong. There are 16 residues in the CDR3. Germline CDR1 is MDHEN and CDR2 is SYDVKM. The CDR3 sequence: CASSPRGSGSAWTQYF. Here the CDR3 DNA reads TGTGCCAGCAGTCCCCGGGGTAGCGGGAGCGCCTGGACCCAGTACTTC.

In its sample, this clonotype was seen a few times. V usage is TRBV28 and J usage is TRBJ2-7; D not resolved. The V gene lost 8 bases and the J gene lost 2 bases, with 10 bases spanning the gap. Germline CDR1 reads MDHEN; CDR2 reads SYDVKM. The CDR3 runs to 12 residues. The CDR3 DNA is TGTGCCAGCTCTGGGCAAGCCTACGAGCAGTACTTC. Translated: CASSGQAYEQYF.

This chain connects TRBV4-3 to TRBJ2-7; 10 bases map to TRBD2. The junction had 15 bases not matched to a gene; V was cut back by 0 bases and J by 4 bases. The length of the CDR3 is 19 residues. Looked up from germline, CDR1 is LGHNA and CDR2 is YSLEER. The CDR3: CASSQDEPPASGRMYEQYF. The DNA for the CDR3 is TGCGCCAGCAGCCAAGATGAACCCCCCGCTAGCGGGAGAATGTACGAGCAGTACTTC.

The genes are TRBV15 and TRBJ2-5; no definite D call. Germline V gives CDR1 LNHNV, CDR2 YYDKDF (reference sequence). This CDR3 has 16 amino acids. The germline V and J ends were trimmed by 5 bases and 1 base, with 17 bases remaining between them. CDR3 protein: CATSPLTYQTQETQYF. The CDR3 coding sequence is TGTGCCACCAGCCCCTTGACCTATCAAACCCAAGAGACCCAGTACTTC.

This chain uses TRBV11-2 with TRBJ2-4, with 11 bases fitting TRBD1. This CDR3 region has 18 residues. The V gene end was trimmed by 5 bases and the J gene end by 0 bases; junction bases not matched to a gene: 9. CDR1 SGHAT and CDR2 FQNNGV come from the germline V gene. CDR3 residues: CASSPRTGGTIAKNIQYF. The CDR3, as DNA: TGTGCCAGCAGCCCGAGGACAGGGGGCACTATAGCCAAAAACATTCAGTACTTC.

The rearrangement uses TRBV28 and TRBJ2-1; 8 nucleotides agree with TRBD2. With 4 bases clipped from V and 8 bases from J, the junction kept 7 bases outside the gene matches. Germline CDR1 and CDR2: MDHEN and SYDVKM. The CDR3 has 14 residues. CDR3 in amino acids: CASSSAGAIHEQFF. CDR3 nucleotides: TGTGCCAGCAGTTCAGCGGGAGCTATACATGAGCAGTTCTTC.

This clonotype turned up a few times. The CDR3 bases are TGCAGTGCTAGAGGACAAGCGGGAGGGCAGGGGGGCACAGATACGCAGTATTTT. Its protein product is CSARGQAGGQGGTDTQYF. The chain combines TRBV20-1 with TRBJ2-3; 10 bases line up with TRBD2. Germline V gives CDR1 DFQATT, CDR2 SNEGSKA (reference sequence). This CDR3 comprises 18 residues. The V and J ends lost 1 base and 1 base, in that order; junction bases with no gene match: 11.

The chain is built from TRBV10-3 and TRBJ2-7; D is ambiguous. The germline gives CDR1 ENHRY, CDR2 SYGVKD. The CDR3 runs 14 residues. V gave up 3 bases and J gave up 0 bases, with 9 bases separating them. In DNA form, the CDR3 reads TGTGCCATCAGTGAATACACGAGCTCCTACGAGCAGTACTTC. It yields the protein CAISEYTSSYEQYF.

The chain has TRBV20-1 and TRBJ2-1, with 9 bases lining up with TRBD2. Germline loops: CDR1 DFQATT, CDR2 SNEGSKA (reference sequence). Trimming at V came to 4 bases and at J to 7 bases, leaving 11 bases not matched to a gene. This CDR3 comprises 15 residues. The CDR3 DNA follows: TGCAGTGCTATCCATAGCGGGAGTCTGACTAATGAGCAGTTCTTC. Translated: CSAIHSGSLTNEQFF.

A few counts support this clonotype. This chain links TRBV20-1 with TRBJ2-3; TRBD1 might be the D (5 bases). The CDR3 is 14 amino acids. Germline lookup yields CDR1 DFQATT and CDR2 SNEGSKA (reference sequence). V lost 5 bases and J lost 4, with 16 bases in between. CDR3 sequence (DNA): TGCAGTGCTGTTCCCGGACAAGGTCCAGATACGCAGTATTTT. It encodes CSAVPGQGPDTQYF.

The V gene is TRBV7-2, the J gene TRBJ2-5, with 7 bases that match TRBD1. This CDR3 has 20 amino acids. Trimming cost V 5 bases and J 11 bases; bases outside gene matches: 32. Germline values: CDR1 SGHTA, CDR2 FQGNSA. The CDR3 region has the DNA TGTGCCAGCAGCCCTGCAGCGGCCCAAAGAAGGGGGCCGACCATGTCTGAGCAGTACTTC. Translation gives CASSPAAAQRRGPTMSEQYF.

In regard to this clonotype: With a much larger clone just one base away, this may be a read error. The CDR3 DNA reads as TGTGCCAGCAGCTTATCTGACTACGAGCAGTACTTC. Protein product: CASSLSDYEQYF. The rearrangement uses TRBV7-2 and TRBJ2-7; D unresolved. The CDR3 length is 12 residues. Trimming cost V 2 bases and J 3 bases, with 5 bases left between them. Germline CDR1 reads SGHTA; CDR2 reads FQGNSA.

The V call is TRBV27, the J call TRBJ1-2, with a tentative D call TRBD1 (6 bases). Trimming took 5 bases from V and 4 from J, leaving 11 bases between them. Germline CDR1 reads MNHEY; CDR2 reads SMNVEV (reference sequence). The CDR3 is 13 residues long. The CDR3 loop reads CASSAGQTYGYTF. The CDR3 DNA reads as TGTGCCAGCAGTGCCGGACAGACCTATGGCTACACCTTC.

CDR3 in amino acids: CASSFDSTTPDTQYF. In DNA, the CDR3 is TGTGCCAGCAGCTTTGACAGCACAACCCCAGATACGCAGTATTTT. The rearrangement links TRBV7-9 to TRBJ2-3, with D tentatively TRBD1 (5 bases). Germline V lookup: CDR1 SEHNR, CDR2 FQNEAQ (reference sequence). This CDR3 is 15 amino acids long. V was cut by 3 bases and J by 4 bases, with 14 bases left in between.

The chain is built from TRBV14 and TRBJ1-1; D gene ambiguous. Germline-derived CDR1 and CDR2 are SGHDN and FVKESK. CDR3 length: 15 residues. Trimming cost V 2 bases and J 3 bases, with 13 bases left between them. This chain's CDR3 is CASSQWRNTYTEAFF. Written as DNA, the CDR3 is TGTGCCAGCAGCCAATGGCGCAACACCTACACTGAAGCTTTCTTT. Full variable domain (remainder filled in from reference TRBV14 and TRBJ1-1): EAGVTQFPSHSVIEKGQTVTLRCDPISGHDNLYWYRRVMGKEIKFLLHFVKESKQDESGMPNNRFLAERTGGTYSTLKVQPAELEDSGVYFCASSQWRNTYTEAFFGQGTRLTVV.